Given below is one T cell receptor (beta chain) in context. This entry is derived from a study of blood T cell repertoires in COVID-19. Study at large: Donors in the United States, Italy and Spain gave samples during acute or convalescent COVID-19. In each case, the material was cDNA or gDNA derived from T cells, B-cell-depleted T cells, or PBMCs.

V was cut by 1 base and J by 6 bases, with 19 bases left in between. The CDR3 extends over 16 amino acids. CDR1 and CDR2 from the germline V gene are SEHNR and FQNEAQ (reference sequence). In the original analysis: Amplification of reference gene primers was used by the study to estimate nucleated cell counts. Sequencing used immunoSEQ multiplex PCR; TCRdb keeps in-frame clones, though not all of them. V and J calls and clone size are those listed in that table; D and trimming were worked out from the DNA. The table records approximately 180,000 clones, under 85% of them present only once. The chain couples TRBV7-9 to TRBJ2-7; a weak D match, TRBD2 (5 bases). The sequencing sample was made of peripheral blood. The origin of this receptor is an elderly woman with acute or convalescent COVID-19. In DNA form, the CDR3 reads TGTGCCAGCAGCTTAGGGTACGGGATATCCTCCCGCGAGCAGTACTTC. Its protein product is CASSLGYGISSREQYF.